The present TCR beta chain was sequenced within a study of CD8 T cells in ankylosing spondylitis. Study findings and constraints: As reported, disease-linked clones showed significant enrichment in matched ankylosing spondylitis synovial fluid.

Quantitative 5'-RACE with molecular barcodes was used to make the TCR beta libraries. TCRdb used MiXCR to reprocess the 5' RACE reads, holding one entry per CDR3 protein. The top ten clones hold around 4% of a sample with 200,000 or so distinct CDR3 sequences, 18% of them seen once. This clonotype was seen repeatedly, ten times or more. Its antigen is not identified. Germline-derived CDR1 and CDR2 are SGHRS and YFSETQ. The CDR3 has 16 residues. Trimming took 0 bases from V and 5 from J; bases not matched to a gene: 6. The TCR comes from a male donor aged 10 to 30 with ankylosing spondylitis or in good health (not recorded which). The specimen was blood, either unsorted or a sorted T cell fraction (not recorded which). This chain links TRBV5-1 with TRBJ2-3; 10 positions match TRBD1. CDR3 loop: CASSLVGQGVEDTQYF. The CDR3 DNA follows: TGCGCCAGCAGCTTGGTAGGACAGGGGGTCGAAGATACGCAGTATTTT.